The TCR beta chain under discussion was sequenced for a study of shared clonotypes between healthy human individuals. TCRdb's copy holds only in-frame clones and misses some; the assay was immunoSEQ multiplex PCR. The profile covers 1.4 million or so clones, with approximately 98.5% appearing a single time and approximately 0.4% taken by the ten largest. This CDR3 has 15 residues. Deletions cut 1 base from V and 6 bases from J, with 16 bases between. Per germline, CDR1 SGHRS and CDR2 YFSETQ. Specimen: naive CD4+ T cells sorted from blood. Subset: CD45RA+ positively selected. J is TRBJ1-2 and V is TRBV5-1; D is uncertain. This TCR was recovered from a man aged 25 to 40 in good health. Here the CDR3 reads CASSLRVKEQDGYTF. CDR3 coding DNA: TGCGCCAGCAGCTTGAGAGTTAAGGAGCAGGATGGCTACACCTTC. The full variable domain, in which reference TRBV5-1 and TRBJ1-2 provide the parts outside the CDR3, is KAGVTQTPRYLIKTRGQQVTLSCSPISGHRSVSWYQQTPGQGLQFLFEYFSETQRNKGNFPGRFSGRQFSNSRSEMNVSTLELGDSALYLCASSLRVKEQDGYTFGSGTRLTVV.